This is a list of T cell receptor beta chains from one sample in a study of response to subunit inactivated influenza vaccine. TCRdb passed the RT-PCR reads through MiXCR, listing each CDR3 protein once. Altogether about 570,000 distinct CDR3 sequences are present, 11% being singletons, with the ten largest covering approximately 11%. The same sample was also used in a study of T cells expressing NK-cell markers.

The sample in question was PBMCs from blood, obtained on the day of vaccination. The receptors derive from a man in his fifties or sixties who received an inactivated influenza vaccine. Both conserved end residues are part of each CDR3. A D gene is named only where the DNA matches it firmly. For some rows the clone size is stated as once, few or many, or as a class when expanded; others skip it.

J gene	V gene	CDR3 length	clone size	D gene	CDR3 protein	CDR3 DNA
TRBJ2-5	TRBV5-1	15	few	NA	CASTIVADIQETQYF	TGCGCCAGCACGATAGTAGCGGATATTCAAGAGACCCAGTACTTC
TRBJ1-4	TRBV5-1	14	few	TRBD1	CASKEGGAVEKLFF	TGCGCCAGCAAGGAAGGGGGCGCGGTTGAAAAACTGTTTTTT
TRBJ1-4	TRBV6-6	11	NA	NA	CASSQREKLFF	TGTGCCAGCAGCCAGCGTGAAAAACTGTTTTTT
TRBJ2-5	TRBV27	17	once	TRBD2	CANRGGLAGAYQETQYF	TGTGCCAACCGGGGGGGACTAGCGGGGGCGTACCAAGAGACCCAGTACTTC
TRBJ2-1	TRBV11-2	15	NA	TRBD2	CASTRASGGAGEQFF	TGTGCCAGCACCCGTGCGTCGGGGGGGGCCGGTGAGCAGTTCTTC
TRBJ2-2	TRBV5-5	15	many	TRBD1	CASSREGATTGELFF	TGTGCCAGCAGCCGAGAGGGGGCGACCACCGGGGAGCTGTTTTTT
TRBJ2-7	TRBV12-3/TRBV12-4	17	NA	TRBD1	CASSLGLGDRGQNEQYF	TGTGCCAGCAGTTTAGGTCTGGGGGACAGGGGACAGAACGAGCAGTACTTC
TRBJ2-7	TRBV4-2	17	NA	NA	CASSQDMVGVAIYEQYF	TGTGCCAGCAGCCAAGATATGGTGGGAGTGGCGATCTACGAGCAGTACTTC
TRBJ2-5	TRBV6-1	13	once	NA	CASSEQTRETQYF	TGTGCCAGCAGTGAACAGACACGAGAGACCCAGTACTTC
TRBJ2-5	TRBV5-1	17	few	TRBD2	CASSPPLLAGGKETQYF	TGCGCCAGCAGCCCGCCTTTACTAGCGGGAGGGAAAGAGACCCAGTACTTC